These 28 T cell receptor beta chains share one sample of origin, sequenced in a study of blood T cell repertoires in COVID-19. Profiled with immunoSEQ multiplex PCR; TCRdb holds only in-frame clones, not every one. This table has roughly 240,000 clones, roughly 87% appearing once. Sequencing was carried out using PBMCs or T cells enriched from blood (not recorded which). The receptors come from a woman aged 25 to 45 with acute COVID-19.

This chain uses TRBV7-2 with TRBJ2-2; D is possibly TRBD1 (6 bases). The CDR3 extends over 12 amino acids. Trimming left V 8 bases short and J 5 bases short, with 9 bases between. Germline lookup yields CDR1 SGHTA and CDR2 FQGNSA. CDR3 sequence reads: CASLRGTGELFF. CDR3 sequence (DNA): TGTGCCAGCCTCAGGGGAACCGGGGAGCTGTTTTTT.

The chain has TRBV2 and TRBJ2-5; D is perhaps TRBD1 (5 bases). CDR1 and CDR2 (germline): SNHLY, FYNNEI. The V end lost 2 bases, the J end lost 3 bases, and 10 bases lay between the germline ends. This CDR3 is 14 amino acids long. CDR3 in DNA: TGTGCCAGCAGTGAATATTCCAGGGAAGAGACCCAGTACTTC. Protein: CASSEYSREETQYF.

CDR3 sequence: CASSSPTSGGAVKHYEQYF. CDR3 nucleotide sequence: TGTGCCAGCAGCTCCCCAACTAGCGGGGGCGCCGTAAAGCACTACGAGCAGTACTTC. V gene TRBV7-9 combines with J gene TRBJ2-7; 11 nucleotides match TRBD2. Germline CDR1 and CDR2: SEHNR and FQNEAQ (reference sequence). The ends lost 4 bases at V and 3 bases at J; junction bases unmatched: 17. This CDR3 comprises 19 residues.

The V gene is TRBV3-1 (or the pseudogene TRBV3-2), the J gene TRBJ1-4; TRBD1 matches at 8 bases. Germline V CDR1 and CDR2: LGHDT, YNNKEL (reference sequence). V lost 1 base and J lost 8; bases outside the gene matches: 0. The CDR3 extends over 13 amino acids. Here the CDR3 DNA reads TGTGCCAGCAGCCAAGGACAGGGGGAAAAACTGTTTTTT. This sequence encodes CASSQGQGEKLFF.

This clone appeared once. The rearrangement uses TRBV12-3 or TRBV12-4 and TRBJ2-1; TRBD2 is a possible D gene (6 bases). The CDR3 sequence is 13 residues long. Deletions cut 6 bases from V and 8 bases from J, with 14 bases between. The CDR3 spells CASRVGGTDEQFF. As DNA, the CDR3 is TGTGCCAGCAGGGTGGGTGGGACTGATGAGCAGTTCTTC.

The CDR3: CASSLETASYEQYF. The CDR3 DNA is TGTGCCAGCAGCTTAGAAACAGCCTCCTACGAGCAGTACTTC. The chain has TRBV7-2 and TRBJ2-7; no clear D. V was cut by 1 base and J by 0 bases, with 7 bases left in between. Per germline, CDR1 SGHTA and CDR2 FQGNSA. The CDR3 has 14 amino acids.

The chain is built from TRBV20-1 and TRBJ2-3; D perhaps matches TRBD2 (7 bases). Trimming shortened V by 3 bases and J by 2 bases, and 12 bases separated the two germline ends. From germline, CDR1 is DFQATT and CDR2 SNEGSKA (reference sequence). The CDR3 length is 14 residues. The CDR3 region is CSASRAGATDTQYF. The CDR3 coding sequence is TGCAGTGCTAGTAGGGCGGGGGCCACAGATACGCAGTATTTT.

The V gene is TRBV6-6, the J gene TRBJ1-5; D is unclear. CDR1 is MNHNY, CDR2 SVGAGI, per germline (reference sequence). The V gene lost 6 bases and the J gene lost 3 bases, with 9 bases spanning the gap. The CDR3 has 13 residues. The chain's CDR3 is CASRSPTNQPQHF. CDR3 DNA sequence: TGTGCCAGCAGGTCCCCTACCAATCAGCCCCAGCATTTT.

This clone was observed a single time. V gene TRBV11-2 combines with J gene TRBJ1-2; no reliable D call. V lost 1 base and J lost 1, with 7 bases in between. Germline values: CDR1 SGHAT, CDR2 FQNNGV. CDR3 size: 14 residues. The DNA of the CDR3 is TGTGCCAGCAGCTTAGGCGGGATTAACTATGGCTACACCTTC. This gives the protein CASSLGGINYGYTF.

This clone was found a few times. V usage is TRBV14 and J usage is TRBJ2-3, with 7 positions matching TRBD2. Germline values: CDR1 SGHDN, CDR2 FVKESK. Trimming cost V 1 base and J 0 bases; bases outside gene matches: 4. This CDR3 has 16 residues. The CDR3 sequence is CASSQAAGVSTDTQYF. The DNA for the CDR3 is TGTGCCAGCAGCCAAGCGGCGGGGGTTAGCACAGATACGCAGTATTTT.

The rearrangement links TRBV27 to TRBJ1-1; the match to TRBD1 covers 8 bases. The CDR3 runs 13 residues. The J segment lost 4 bases and the V segment lost 11 bases, leaving 9 bases of the junction unmatched. Per germline, CDR1 MNHEY and CDR2 SMNVEV (reference sequence). The CDR3 nucleotides are TGTGCCGTTCACAGGGGGGTTGGCACTGAAGCTTTCTTT. Protein sequence: CAVHRGVGTEAFF.

The chain employs TRBV14 and TRBJ1-2, with D unclear. This CDR3 has 15 residues. The V and J ends lost 1 base and 5 bases respectively, with 14 bases between them. Germline V gene sequence: CDR1 SGHDN, CDR2 FVKESK. The CDR3 is CASSQVANSRYGYTF. CDR3 coding DNA: TGTGCCAGCAGCCAAGTCGCGAATTCGAGATATGGCTACACCTTC.

The rearrangement joins TRBV12-3 or TRBV12-4 to TRBJ1-5; 7 positions agree with TRBD1. Trimming removed 6 bases from V and 6 bases from J; junction bases left unmatched: 5. The CDR3 totals 13 residues. DNA of the CDR3: TGTGCCAGCAGAAACAGGGGATTTCAGCCCCAGCATTTT. Amino acids: CASRNRGFQPQHF.

Remarks on this clone: Germline is not matched at one junction end, which may reflect a read error. The chain joins TRBV7-7 to TRBJ2-3, with 7 bases matching TRBD2. The CDR3 extends over 16 amino acids. Per germline, CDR1 SSHAT and CDR2 FNYEAQ (reference sequence). CDR3 amino acids: CASSLEAGVSTDTQYF. The CDR3 DNA is TGTGCTAGCAGCTTAGAGGCGGGGGTTAGCACAGATACGCAGTATTTT. Looking up the rest from reference TRBV7-7 and TRBJ2-3 gives the full variable domain: GAGVSQSPRYKVTKRGQDVTLRCDPISSHATLYWYQQALGQGPEFLTYFNYEAQPDKSGLPSDRFSAERPEGSISTLTIQRTEQRDSAMYRCASSLEAGVSTDTQYFGPGTRLTVL.

V is TRBV27 and J is TRBJ1-1; 7 nucleotides line up with TRBD1. This CDR3 spans 16 amino acids. Trimming cost V 0 bases and J 0 bases; bases outside gene matches: 4. Germline lookup yields CDR1 MNHEY and CDR2 SMNVEV (reference sequence). This CDR3 reads CASSLSWDRLNTEAFF. CDR3 DNA: TGTGCCAGCAGTTTATCGTGGGACAGACTGAACACTGAAGCTTTCTTT.

The chain's CDR3 is CASTPGGLHSNQPQHF. CDR3 in DNA: TGTGCCAGCACCCCCGGAGGACTTCATAGCAATCAGCCCCAGCATTTT. The chain is built from TRBV7-8 and TRBJ1-5; D unresolved. This CDR3 is built from 16 residues. Germline CDR1 and CDR2: SGHVS and FQNEAQ. The V and J ends lost 7 bases and 0 bases respectively, with 16 bases between them. Combining the CDR3 with reference TRBV7-8 and TRBJ1-5 gives the whole variable domain GAGVSQSPRYKVAKRGQDVALRCDPISGHVSLFWYQQALGQGPEFLTYFQNEAQLDKSGLPSDRFFAERPEGSVSTLKIQRTQQEDSAVYLCASTPGGLHSNQPQHFGDGTRLSIL.

The CDR3 bases are TGTGCCAGTAGTATAGAGGTACAAACAGATACGCAGTATTTT. Translating gives CASSIEVQTDTQYF. The chain couples TRBV19 to TRBJ2-3; D uncertain. The V gene's germline CDR1 is LNHDA and CDR2 SQIVND (reference sequence). CDR3 length equals 14 residues. Trimming pared 0 bases from V and 3 bases from J, leaving 7 bases between.

The gene calls are TRBV15 and TRBJ1-6, with D unclear. Germline V CDR1 and CDR2: LNHNV, YYDKDF (reference sequence). The V gene lost 0 bases and the J gene lost 5 bases, with 8 bases spanning the gap. This CDR3 has 15 amino acids. The CDR3 DNA reads as TGTGCCACCAGCAGAGAATCTGCGAATAATTCACCCCTCCACTTT. It encodes CATSRESANNSPLHF.

The V and J genes are TRBV19 and TRBJ1-2; TRBD1 agrees at 10 bases. The CDR3 extends over 16 amino acids. The germline V gene has CDR1 LNHDA and CDR2 SQIVND (reference sequence). The trim removed 10 bases at V and 8 bases at J, leaving 19 bases unmatched. CDR3 nucleotide sequence: TGTGCCACAGCCGACAGGGGGCACACCGGACTGCTCGGCTACACCTTC. It codes for CATADRGHTGLLGYTF.

The chain joins TRBV5-1 to TRBJ2-6; TRBD2 agrees at 8 bases. Unmatched junction bases numbered 12, after V lost 0 bases and J lost 4 bases. The CDR3 totals 19 residues. CDR1 and CDR2 from the germline V gene are SGHRS and YFSETQ. CDR3 in amino acids: CASSLESGGVGLGANVLTF. CDR3 nucleotides: TGCGCCAGCAGCTTGGAGTCGGGAGGGGTAGGGTTAGGGGCCAACGTCCTGACTTTC.

The chain couples TRBV30 to TRBJ1-4; D gene ambiguous. Germline assignment: CDR1 GTSNPN and CDR2 SVGIG (reference sequence). The V end lost 2 bases, the J end lost 4 bases, and 11 bases lay between the germline ends. The CDR3 has 14 residues. CDR3 amino acids: CAWSLNSINEKLFF. CDR3 nucleotide sequence: TGTGCCTGGAGTTTGAACAGTATTAATGAAAAACTGTTTTTT.

This chain connects TRBV5-1 to TRBJ1-1; 8 nucleotides align to TRBD1. In germline, CDR1 is SGHRS, CDR2 YFSETQ. This CDR3 has 15 amino acids. With 1 base clipped from V and 1 base from J, the junction kept 3 bases outside the gene matches. DNA of the CDR3: TGCGCCAGCAGCTTGATGACAGGGGAGAACACTGAAGCTTTCTTT. This encodes CASSLMTGENTEAFF.

The J gene is TRBJ2-5, the V gene TRBV2, with D possibly TRBD1 on 5 matching bases. The CDR3 is made up of 13 amino acids. Germline V lookup: CDR1 SNHLY, CDR2 FYNNEI. CDR3 DNA sequence: TGTGCGAGGCGGACATCCCCGGAGGAGACCCAGTACTTC. Translated, it gives CARRTSPEETQYF. Together with reference TRBV2 and TRBJ2-5, the CDR3 gives the full variable domain: EPEVTQTPSHQVTQMGQEVILRCVPISNHLYFYWYRQILGQKVEFLVSFYNNEISEKSEIFDDQFSVERPDGSNFTLKIRSTKLEDSAMYFCARRTSPEETQYFGPGTRLLVL.

This clone appeared a single time. This may come from a read error, since a much larger clone is one base off. In the same sample, other DNA sequences code for this CDR3. This chain uses TRBV11-3 with TRBJ1-1; weak D call: TRBD1 (5 bases). The CDR3 runs to 14 residues. Germline V gene data show CDR1 as SGHNT and CDR2 as YENEEA. The germline V and J ends were trimmed by 1 base and 1 base, with 7 bases remaining between them. CDR3 sequence: CASSLGRANTEAFF. CDR3 nucleotides: TGTGCCAGCAGCTTAGGCAGGGCGAACACTGAAGCTTTCTTT.

The chain is built from TRBV19 and TRBJ2-7, with 7 bases identical to TRBD1. Germline CDR1 reads LNHDA; CDR2 reads SQIVND (reference sequence). The CDR3 length is 15 residues. Unmatched junction bases numbered 9, after V lost 4 bases and J lost 3 bases. The CDR3 region has the DNA TGTGCCAGTAGTACAACAGGGGTCCTTCTCTACGAGCAGTACTTC. Its protein is CASSTTGVLLYEQYF.

This sequence joins TRBV11-3 and TRBJ1-1; D perhaps matches TRBD1 (5 bases). Germline V gives CDR1 SGHNT, CDR2 YENEEA. This CDR3 has 13 residues. The V end was cut by 3 bases, the J end by 5 bases, with 10 bases between. CDR3 nucleotides: TGTGCCAGCAGCTTTAAGGGGACTACTGAAGCTTTCTTT. Protein product: CASSFKGTTEAFF.

The chain has TRBV28 and TRBJ1-1, with 9 bases aligning to TRBD1. J lost 1 base, V lost 1 base, and 4 bases had no gene match. This CDR3 is built from 16 residues. Germline V CDR1 and CDR2: MDHEN, SYDVKM. The CDR3 DNA sequence: TGTGCCAGCAGTTTATACGGACAGGGGCGGAACACTGAAGCTTTCTTT. Protein product: CASSLYGQGRNTEAFF.

The chain joins TRBV13 to TRBJ1-1; D uncertain. Trimming pared 5 bases from V and 10 bases from J, leaving 17 bases between. Germline assignment: CDR1 PRHDT and CDR2 FYEKMQ (reference sequence). CDR3 length: 13 amino acids. The CDR3 nucleotides read TGTGCCAGCAGCCCGGGGATAGGCCGGGTAGCTTTCTTT. Amino acid sequence: CASSPGIGRVAFF.